This is a list of T cell receptor beta chains from one sample in a study of OX40 agonist ivuxolimab in advanced cancers. TCRdb's copy holds only in-frame clones and misses some; the assay was immunoSEQ multiplex PCR. The sample consists of 15,000 to 20,000 clones, around 77% of them appearing once. The starting material was CD4+ or CD8+ T cells sorted from blood, obtained in a trial of the OX40 agonist ivuxolimab. These receptors were collected from an adult with an advanced solid tumor such as melanoma, head and neck, liver or kidney cancer. The CDR3 runs from the conserved cysteine through the conserved F or W.

V,J,CDR3
TRBV27,TRBJ2-1,CASSLSPNEQFF
TRBV9,TRBJ1-3,CASSPSGSSGNTIYF
TRBV6-5,TRBJ2-2,CATARSRAGELFF
TRBV9,TRBJ2-3,CASSVEHGDASTDTQYF
TRBV19,TRBJ2-1,CASSASDYNEQFF
TRBV5-6,TRBJ2-2,CASSWYAAGDTGELFF
TRBV5-6,TRBJ2-7,CASSLRTGGISYEQYF
TRBV6-5,TRBJ2-3,CASSYWAGSTDTQYF
TRBV9,TRBJ2-4,CASSAGAKNIQYF
TRBV2,TRBJ2-3,CASRGLAGGVDTQYF
TRBV11-2,TRBJ2-5,CASSLGSWAEQETQYF
TRBV6-4,TRBJ2-6,CASSDSRSGANVLTF
TRBV6-1,TRBJ2-1,CAISDPGLAYNEQFF
TRBV25-1,TRBJ2-1,CASSDQGARYNEQFF
TRBV5-4,TRBJ1-5,CASSADGSNQPQHF
TRBV10-3,TRBJ2-5,CAIRSGTSGGPSLQETQYF
TRBV7-6,TRBJ2-7,CASSDRGSYEQYF
TRBV27,TRBJ2-6,CASSFGVGVSGANVLTF
TRBV10-2,TRBJ1-1,CASSDSIANSYMNTEAFF
TRBV27,TRBJ2-1,CASSLNGARINEQFF
TRBV21-1,TRBJ2-5,CASSTRQAGQETQYF
TRBV27,TRBJ1-1,CASSPRGGLNTEAFF
TRBV28,TRBJ2-7,CASSLGTAGEQYF
TRBV7-9,TRBJ2-1,CASGGSHNEQFF
TRBV28,TRBJ1-2,CASSQTGFYGYTF
TRBV27,TRBJ1-4,CASSRTGGGEKLFF
TRBV12-5,TRBJ2-1,CASGLGLAGTYNEQFF
TRBV6-1,TRBJ1-2,CASSEGEVFGYTF
TRBV6-5,TRBJ2-1,CASSYSGGLEGQFF
TRBV4-1,TRBJ2-1,CASSVVHVAGGPNNEQFF
TRBV19,TRBJ1-5,CASSIIKSNQPQHF
TRBV19,TRBJ2-7,CATADGPYEQYF
TRBV7-2,TRBJ1-1,CASSKDRLDTEAFF
TRBV7-6,TRBJ2-1,CASSLLAGRGNEQFF
TRBV7-9,TRBJ1-1,CASSHFEVGWTEAFF
TRBV5-5,TRBJ2-1,CASRAGREQFF
TRBV2,TRBJ1-1,CASKGSEAFF
TRBV10-2,TRBJ1-1,CASSSLTGENEAFF
TRBV7-9,TRBJ2-7,CASSLAGLGYDEQYF
TRBV7-9,TRBJ2-7,CASSPPRSSYEQYF
TRBV5-6,TRBJ2-1,CASSFLPWTGINNEQFF
TRBV7-8,TRBJ2-5,CASTPGPPGKETQYF
TRBV4-1,TRBJ2-1,CASSQASGSYNEQFF
TRBV5-1,TRBJ2-1,CASSLNRGTYNEQFF
TRBV13,TRBJ1-5,CASSETGGAGQPQHF
TRBV27,TRBJ1-1,CASSLSRGMVNTEAFF
TRBV5-1,TRBJ2-7,CASSLDTTRSGSYEQYF
TRBV13,TRBJ2-1,CASAQAGGPFNEQFF
TRBV19,TRBJ1-1,CASSIAGTVNTEAFF
TRBV2,TRBJ2-6,CASSEGGTVSGANVLTF
TRBV6-5,TRBJ1-5,CASSFQTGKQPQHF
TRBV4-1,TRBJ2-1,CASSQDRPGPSYNEQFF
TRBV6-5,TRBJ2-7,CASGPAGGETYEQYF
TRBV19,TRBJ2-4,CASSHRGGGNIQYF
TRBV7-3,TRBJ2-7,CASSPGTGLSYEQCF
TRBV5-4,TRBJ1-2,CASSLIDRESGYGYTF
TRBV5-6,TRBJ2-1,CASRSGDEQFF